The 30 T cell receptor beta chains below were found in one sample sequenced in a study of patients and donors after allogeneic stem cell transplantation. TCRdb independently ran MiXCR on the RT-PCR reads; one entry per CDR3 protein. This sample has approximately 150,000 distinct CDR3 sequences, with about 24% found just once. The sample comprised blood, either unsorted or a sorted T cell fraction (not recorded which). Receptor source: a human donor who was either an allogeneic HSCT recipient or a stem cell or donor lymphocyte infusion donor (not recorded which). It is not recorded whose cells these are; they may come from a transplant donor.

This chain joins TRBV27 and TRBJ2-5, with D uncertain. CDR1 and CDR2 from the germline V gene are MNHEY and SMNVEV (reference sequence). The CDR3 spans 14 residues. The V end lost 6 bases, the J end lost 1 base, and 12 bases lay between the germline ends. The CDR3 bases are TGTGCCAGCAGGCCCCATGGGCCCCAAGAGACCCAGTACTTC. Protein: CASRPHGPQETQYF.

This clonotype was seen only a few times. This chain uses TRBV20-1 with TRBJ1-1, with 9 bases matching TRBD1. Trimming took 3 bases from V and 1 from J; bases not matched to a gene: 9. The CDR3 loop spans 16 amino acids. The V gene's germline CDR1 is DFQATT and CDR2 SNEGSKA (reference sequence). CDR3 protein: CSASSDRGLGNTEAFF. The DNA for the CDR3 is TGCAGTGCTAGCTCGGACAGGGGTCTTGGGAACACTGAAGCTTTCTTT.

The chain has TRBV12-3 or TRBV12-4 and TRBJ1-2, with D maybe TRBD1 (6 bases). The CDR3 consists of 14 residues. With 6 bases removed from V and 4 bases from J, the gap between germline ends came to 15 bases. The CDR3 DNA is TGTGCCAGCAGCCCGCCCCCGGACAGCTATGGCTACACCTTC. Its protein is CASSPPPDSYGYTF.

This clonotype has more than one count but fewer than ten. This chain connects TRBV20-1 to TRBJ1-2; TRBD1 agrees at 7 bases. The V gene end was trimmed by 3 bases and the J gene end by 4 bases; junction bases not matched to a gene: 14. There are 16 residues in the CDR3. Germline V gives CDR1 DFQATT, CDR2 SNEGSKA (reference sequence). CDR3 sequence: CSASVGQEYSLYGYTF. The CDR3 nucleotides read TGCAGTGCTAGTGTTGGACAGGAATACTCCCTCTATGGCTACACCTTC.

This clonotype was counted between two and nine times. The V call is TRBV29-1, the J call TRBJ1-3; D is uncertain. CDR3 length: 14 amino acids. Germline V CDR1 and CDR2: SQVTM, ANQGSEA. V lost 7 bases and J 0 bases, leaving 13 bases between the germline ends. CDR3 DNA: TGCAGCGCTACCAGGTGGGGCTCTGGAAACACCATATATTTT. Translated: CSATRWGSGNTIYF.

This clonotype appeared many times. The chain recombines TRBV29-1 with TRBJ2-3, with D hard to call. The CDR3 is 12 residues long. Per the germline V gene, CDR1 is SQVTM and CDR2 is ANQGSEA. V was trimmed by 4 bases and J by 6 bases, leaving 11 bases between them. CDR3 coding DNA: TGCAGCGTTGCGACCTTCTGGGATACGCAGTATTTT. It yields the protein CSVATFWDTQYF.

This clonotype was seen a handful of times. This chain joins TRBV5-1 and TRBJ2-2; tentatively, D is TRBD1 (5 bases). V was clipped by 6 bases and J by 0 bases, with 12 bases between them. Germline loops: CDR1 SGHRS, CDR2 YFSETQ. The CDR3 has 15 amino acids. The CDR3 DNA sequence: TGCGCCAGCACGCCTGGGGCGACGAACACCGGGGAGCTGTTTTTT. Amino acids: CASTPGATNTGELFF.

The rearrangement uses TRBV5-6 and TRBJ2-4, with D possibly called TRBD1 or TRBD2 (7 bases each). Trimming took off 6 bases at V and 5 bases at J, with 21 bases between the two ends. There are 16 residues in the CDR3. Looked up from germline, CDR1 is SGHDT and CDR2 is YYEEEE. Here the CDR3 DNA reads TGTGCCAGCATCTCTCAGCAGGGGGGGAACGAAAACATTCAGTACTTC. It translates to CASISQQGGNENIQYF.

V and J are TRBV10-3 and TRBJ2-5; tentatively, D is TRBD1 (5 bases). CDR3 size: 15 residues. With 0 bases removed from V and 3 bases from J, the gap between germline ends came to 11 bases. Germline V gene sequence: CDR1 ENHRY, CDR2 SYGVKD. CDR3 DNA sequence: TGTGCCATCAGTGAGTCGGGCCAGGGCGAAGAGACCCAGTACTTC. Its translation is CAISESGQGEETQYF.

The CDR3 loop reads CASSYVSTDTQYF. The CDR3 DNA sequence: TGTGCCAGCAGTTACGTAAGCACAGATACGCAGTATTTT. V gene TRBV6-5 combines with J gene TRBJ2-3; D ambiguous. The CDR3 contains 13 residues. The V and J ends lost 2 bases and 0 bases respectively, with 3 bases between them. Germline V gene sequence: CDR1 MNHEY, CDR2 SVGAGI.

In its sample, this clonotype was seen many times. This rearrangement joins TRBV12-3 or TRBV12-4 to TRBJ2-5, with D unresolved. This CDR3 has 12 residues. The V and J ends lost 2 bases and 4 bases respectively, with 5 bases between them. DNA for the CDR3: TGTGCCAGCAGTTTACGTGGAGAGACCCAGTACTTC. Protein sequence: CASSLRGETQYF.

The rearrangement uses TRBV14 and TRBJ1-4; D may be TRBD1 (5 bases). Germline V gene lookup returns CDR1 SGHDN and CDR2 FVKESK. The CDR3 is 15 amino acids. Trimming took 8 bases from V and 12 from J, leaving 25 bases between them. The chain's CDR3 is CASVSSGPLLCELFF. Here the CDR3 DNA reads TGTGCCAGCGTATCTTCGGGACCGCTTTTATGTGAACTGTTTTTT.

There are a few counts of this clonotype. This rearrangement joins TRBV29-1 to TRBJ1-2; D might be TRBD1 (5 bases). Trimming pared 2 bases from V and 0 bases from J, leaving 7 bases between. The CDR3 spans 13 residues. Germline-derived CDR1 and CDR2 are SQVTM and ANQGSEA. The CDR3: CSVEKQANYGYTF. DNA of the CDR3: TGCAGCGTTGAAAAACAGGCTAACTATGGCTACACCTTC.

As concerns this clonotype: The junction shows a germline mismatch at one end, possibly a read error. This sequence joins TRBV29-1 and TRBJ1-4; TRBD1 might be the D (5 bases). Germline values: CDR1 SQVTM, CDR2 ANQGSEA. CDR3 length: 15 amino acids. In DNA form, the CDR3 reads TGCAGCGTTGAAGATTCTATGCAGGGCGACGGAAAACTGCTTTTT. Encoded protein: CSVEDSMQGDGKLLF.

This clonotype appeared a few times. The chain is built from TRBV20-1 and TRBJ2-3; D is tentatively TRBD1 or TRBD2 (5 bases each). V was trimmed by 0 bases and J by 0 bases, leaving 28 bases between them. Germline CDR1 DFQATT, CDR2 SNEGSKA (reference sequence). This CDR3 is 21 amino acids long. The CDR3, as DNA: TGCAGTGCTAGAGACTTTTTCGGGGCCTACAGCTCCTCTATGAGCACAGATACGCAGTATTTT. This gives the protein CSARDFFGAYSSSMSTDTQYF.

This clonotype has just a few counts. The J gene is TRBJ2-1, the V gene TRBV5-1; 13 nucleotides agree with TRBD2. This CDR3 comprises 18 residues. Germline V CDR1 and CDR2: SGHRS, YFSETQ. Trimming removed 1 base from V and 5 bases from J; junction bases left unmatched: 9. CDR3: CASSLLLAGGIQHNEQFF. The CDR3 coding sequence is TGCGCCAGCAGCTTGCTACTAGCGGGAGGGATCCAACACAATGAGCAGTTCTTC.

The chain combines TRBV24-1 with TRBJ2-6; tentative D call: TRBD1 (6 bases). The length of the CDR3 is 16 residues. The germline V and J ends were trimmed by 4 bases and 2 bases, with 11 bases remaining between them. CDR1 is KGHDR, CDR2 SFDVKD, per germline. The CDR3 DNA sequence: TGTGCCACCAGTGACCGAAAGGGGGCTGGGGCCAACGTCCTGACTTTC. Encoded protein: CATSDRKGAGANVLTF.

The sample holds one count of this clonotype. This chain joins TRBV12-3 or TRBV12-4 and TRBJ1-5; tentative D call: TRBD1 (5 bases). V lost 2 bases, J lost 7 bases, and 9 bases lay in between. This CDR3 contains 13 residues. The CDR3 spells CASSLSGGQPQHF. CDR3 nucleotides: TGTGCCAGCAGTTTAAGTGGGGGACAGCCCCAGCATTTT.

The CDR3 reads CASSTGTGVATQYF. CDR3 DNA: TGCGCCAGCAGCACGGGGACAGGGGTGGCGACCCAGTACTTC. The J gene is TRBJ2-5, the V gene TRBV5-1, with 10 bases identical to TRBD1. This CDR3 contains 14 residues. Per germline, CDR1 SGHRS and CDR2 YFSETQ. V dropped 4 bases and J dropped 7; count of bases not matched to a gene: 7.

The chain combines TRBV20-1 with TRBJ2-1, with no clear D. The CDR3 runs 11 residues. Germline V gene lookup returns CDR1 DFQATT and CDR2 SNEGSKA (reference sequence). Trimming pared 1 base from V and 9 bases from J, leaving 7 bases between. The CDR3 sequence is CSARAATEQFF. CDR3 nucleotide sequence: TGCAGTGCTAGAGCGGCTACTGAGCAGTTCTTC.

This chain joins TRBV18 and TRBJ1-5; D is unresolved. The CDR3 extends over 13 amino acids. Germline V gene data show CDR1 as KGHSH and CDR2 as LQKENI. The V and J ends lost 8 bases and 3 bases respectively, with 11 bases between them. CDR3 residues: CASAPADNQPQHF. The CDR3 DNA sequence: TGTGCCAGCGCCCCGGCGGACAATCAGCCCCAGCATTTT.

The sample holds a few counts of this clonotype. The rearrangement links TRBV12-5 to TRBJ1-5; TRBD1 aligns across 7 bases. Germline values: CDR1 LGHNT, CDR2 FRNRAP. Trimming at V came to 2 bases and at J to 3 bases, leaving 13 bases not matched to a gene. This CDR3 spans 18 amino acids. CDR3 bases: TGTGCTAGTGGTTTGCCCGAGAGCCGGGACAGCATCAATCAGCCCCAGCATTTT. Translation: CASGLPESRDSINQPQHF.

This clonotype was detected only a few times. The J gene is TRBJ2-4, the V gene TRBV6-2 or TRBV6-3; 7 bases are shared with TRBD1. With V trimmed by 5 bases and J by 4 bases, 14 bases remained unmatched. Germline lookup yields CDR1 MNHEY and CDR2 SVGEGT. The CDR3 extends over 17 amino acids. As DNA, the CDR3 is TGTGCCAGCAGTGATTCGGACAGGTTAAGACTGAAAAACATTCAGTACTTC. Translating it yields CASSDSDRLRLKNIQYF.

In this sample, this clonotype turned up a few times. The chain is built from TRBV5-1 and TRBJ2-1; 8 bases fit TRBD2. J was trimmed by 1 base and V by 0 bases; bases with no gene match: 6. Germline CDR1 SGHRS, CDR2 YFSETQ. The CDR3 sequence is 17 residues long. The CDR3 spells CASSLAGSSGSYNEQFF. CDR3 nucleotide sequence: TGCGCCAGCAGCTTGGCCGGGTCTAGCGGGTCCTACAATGAGCAGTTCTTC.

This clonotype was seen only once. The rearrangement links TRBV4-2 to TRBJ2-5, with a weak D call TRBD2 (5 bases). The V gene lost 0 bases and the J gene lost 4 bases, with 9 bases spanning the gap. The CDR3 runs to 14 residues. Germline V lookup: CDR1 LGHNA, CDR2 YNFKEQ. CDR3 residues: CASSQEDRGETQYF. The CDR3 DNA reads TGTGCCAGCAGCCAAGAAGATCGGGGAGAGACCCAGTACTTC.

This clonotype has just a few counts. One base away lies a much larger clone, so this may be a sequencing read error. The chain joins TRBV12-3 or TRBV12-4 to TRBJ1-3; possible D gene TRBD1, 6 bases. The CDR3 runs to 14 residues. V lost 6 bases and J 0 bases, leaving 9 bases between the germline ends. This CDR3 reads CASSVQGSGNTIYF. DNA of the CDR3: TGTGCCAGCAGCGTACAGGGCTCTGGAAACACCATATATTTT.

The chain is built from TRBV27 and TRBJ1-1; the D gene is possibly TRBD1 (6 bases). The CDR3 covers 16 residues. Germline CDR1 MNHEY, CDR2 SMNVEV (reference sequence). Trimming took 5 bases from V and 0 from J, leaving 16 bases between them. CDR3 residues: CASSPLQTGLNTEAFF. The CDR3 DNA sequence: TGTGCCAGCAGTCCCCTGCAGACAGGATTGAACACTGAAGCTTTCTTT.

There are many counts of this clonotype. This chain uses TRBV20-1 with TRBJ1-3; tentatively, D is TRBD1 (6 bases). The germline V gene encodes CDR1 DFQATT and CDR2 SNEGSKA (reference sequence). CDR3 length: 13 amino acids. V was trimmed by 5 bases and J by 2 bases, leaving 10 bases between them. DNA for the CDR3: TGCAGTGCTGAACAGGGCCCTGGAAACACCATATATTTT. This translates into CSAEQGPGNTIYF.

This clonotype was recorded a few times. V and J are TRBV4-3 and TRBJ2-7, with D perhaps being TRBD1 or TRBD2 (5 bases each). This CDR3 has 14 residues. The germline V and J ends were trimmed by 0 bases and 2 bases, with 8 bases remaining between them. The germline CDR1 and CDR2 sequences are LGHNA and YSLEER. CDR3: CASSQDVGPYEQYF. As DNA, the CDR3 is TGCGCCAGCAGCCAAGATGTGGGACCCTACGAGCAGTACTTC.

The chain recombines TRBV2 with TRBJ2-1; D call uncertain. The CDR3 is 10 residues long. The V end was cut by 8 bases, the J end by 10 bases, with 9 bases between. From germline, CDR1 is SNHLY and CDR2 FYNNEI. The CDR3 DNA is TGTGCCAGCCCGGCGGAAGAGCAGTTCTTC. Protein sequence: CASPAEEQFF.